This TCR beta chain comes out of a study of shared clonotypes between healthy human individuals. Points from the study as a whole: Expectations were that clonotype sharing among donors would be affected by sequencing depth. The genetic and exposure-history diversity represented was limited by few donors. Shared clonotypes: about 4.6% naive CD4, under 4% naive CD8, less than 2.5% memory CD4, about 0.41% memory CD8.

On this clone itself: As yet, its antigen is unknown.

Running of the assay took place at deep level. This table comes from immunoSEQ multiplex PCR, and its TCRdb copy is limited to in-frame clones, with some not included. This table holds more than 2,000,000 clones, approximately 93% found once. Trimming removed 4 bases from V and 7 bases from J; junction bases left unmatched: 2. This CDR3 has 13 amino acids. Germline-derived CDR1 and CDR2 are LGHNT and FRNRAP. V gene TRBV12-5 combines with J gene TRBJ2-1; 9 nucleotides align to TRBD2. Material for sequencing was naive CD4+ T cells from PBMCs. The subset here: CD45RA+ positively selected. This receptor was identified in a man aged 18 to 30 in good health. Some clones in this sample may be carry-over from other donors' samples. The CDR3 spells CASGSGLANEQFF. The CDR3 nucleotides are TGTGCTAGTGGTTCGGGACTAGCAAATGAGCAGTTCTTC.